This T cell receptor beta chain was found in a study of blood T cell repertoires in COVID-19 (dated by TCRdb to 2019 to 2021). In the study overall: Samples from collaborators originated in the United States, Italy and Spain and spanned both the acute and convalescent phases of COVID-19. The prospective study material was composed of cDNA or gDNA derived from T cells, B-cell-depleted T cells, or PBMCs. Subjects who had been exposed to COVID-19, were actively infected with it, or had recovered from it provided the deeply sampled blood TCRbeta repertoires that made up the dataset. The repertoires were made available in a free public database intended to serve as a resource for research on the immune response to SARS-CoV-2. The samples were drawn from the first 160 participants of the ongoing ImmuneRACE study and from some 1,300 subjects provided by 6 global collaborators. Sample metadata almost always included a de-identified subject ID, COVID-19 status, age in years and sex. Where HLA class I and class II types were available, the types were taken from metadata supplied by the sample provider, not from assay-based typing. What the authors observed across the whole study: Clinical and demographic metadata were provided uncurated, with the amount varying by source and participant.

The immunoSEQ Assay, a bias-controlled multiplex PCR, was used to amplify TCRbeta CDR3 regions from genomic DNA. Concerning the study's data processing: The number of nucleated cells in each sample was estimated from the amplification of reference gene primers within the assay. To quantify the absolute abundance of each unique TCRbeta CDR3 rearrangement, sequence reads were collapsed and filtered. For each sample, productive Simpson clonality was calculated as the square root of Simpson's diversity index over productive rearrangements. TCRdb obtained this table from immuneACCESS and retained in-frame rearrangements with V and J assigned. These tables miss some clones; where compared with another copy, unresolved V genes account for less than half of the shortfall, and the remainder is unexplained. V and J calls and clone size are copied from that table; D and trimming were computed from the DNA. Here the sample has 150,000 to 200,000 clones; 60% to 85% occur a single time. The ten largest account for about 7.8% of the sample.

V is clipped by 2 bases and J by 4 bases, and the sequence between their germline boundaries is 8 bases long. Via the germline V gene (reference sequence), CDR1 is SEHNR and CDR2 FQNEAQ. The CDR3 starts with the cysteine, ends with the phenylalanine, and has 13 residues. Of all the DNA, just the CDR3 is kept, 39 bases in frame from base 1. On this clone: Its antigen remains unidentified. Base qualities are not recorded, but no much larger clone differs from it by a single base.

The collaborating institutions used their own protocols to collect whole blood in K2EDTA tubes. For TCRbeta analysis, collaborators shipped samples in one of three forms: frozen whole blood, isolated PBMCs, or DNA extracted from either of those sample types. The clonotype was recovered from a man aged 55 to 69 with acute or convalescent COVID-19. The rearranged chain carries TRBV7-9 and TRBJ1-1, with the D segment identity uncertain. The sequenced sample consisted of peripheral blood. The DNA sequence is TGTGCCAGCAGCTTATCTGGGAGCACTGAAGCTTTCTTT. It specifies CASSLSGSTEAFF. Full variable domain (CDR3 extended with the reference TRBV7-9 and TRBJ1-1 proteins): DTGVSQNPRHKITKRGQNVTFRCDPISEHNRLYWYRQTLGQGPEFLTYFQNEAQLEKSRLLSDRFSAERPKGSFSTLEIQRTEQGDSAMYLCASSLSGSTEAFFGQGTRLTVV.